This TCR beta chain was captured in a study of blood T cell repertoires in COVID-19. Germline values: CDR1 SEHNR, CDR2 FQNEAQ (reference sequence). Trimming pared 1 base from V and 5 bases from J, leaving 11 bases between. The CDR3 spans 14 residues. Authors' processing steps: The authors estimated nucleated cell counts from reference gene primer amplification. The protocol was immunoSEQ multiplex PCR, while the TCRdb copy is restricted to in-frame clones and leaves out a portion. V, J and clone size are those of that table, while D and trimming were read from the DNA. The sample comprises approximately 290,000 clones, more than 85% of which are singletons, and about 0.8% rests with the top ten.

J is TRBJ1-2 and V is TRBV7-9; D uncertain. The TCR comes from a man aged 25 to 45 with acute or convalescent COVID-19. The specimen sequenced was peripheral blood. CDR3 in amino acids: CASSLGWAGYGYTF. DNA for the CDR3: TGTGCCAGCAGCTTAGGTTGGGCAGGATATGGCTACACCTTC.